Described below is a single TCR beta chain sequence and its context. Its antigen is undetermined. Other nucleotide sequences in the sample specify the same CDR3. The record originates from a study of cytomegalovirus exposure and HLA in healthy donors. Study outcomes and limitations: A later analysis showed HLA-associated TCR beta chains outstripping equally common others in clonal expansion.

Primers: 60 Vbeta forward and 13 Jbeta reverse. Repertoires were generated with immunoSEQ multiplex PCR, while TCRdb's copy carries only in-frame clones and drops some. The table includes hundreds of thousands of clones, about three quarters detected once. The CDR3 is 15 residues long. V was trimmed by 0 bases and J by 0 bases, leaving 8 bases between them. From germline, CDR1 is SGDLS and CDR2 YYNGEE. The sequenced material came from PBMCs. This rearrangement joins TRBV9 to TRBJ2-3, with a tentative D call TRBD2 (6 bases). This clonotype was obtained from a boy aged 10-17 years in good health and CMV-seronegative. The CDR3 reads CASSVGSGSTDTQYF. In nucleotides, the CDR3 is TGTGCCAGCAGCGTAGGAAGCGGGAGCACAGATACGCAGTATTTT.